A selection of T cell receptor beta chains follows, all from one sample in a study of cytomegalovirus exposure and HLA in healthy donors. Using immunoSEQ multiplex PCR, the repertoire was profiled, and TCRdb retains in-frame clones only, with some absent. The sample has about 160,000 clones, 75% seen once. The sequencing input was PBMCs. The receptor source for this set is a female donor in good health and CMV-seronegative. Each CDR3 is given with its conserved first and last residue. Each record gives: D gene, clone size, J gene, V gene, CDR3 DNA, CDR3 protein. A D gene is named only where the DNA matches it firmly. Rows may omit the clone size; those that give it use once, few, many or a size class.

-	-	TRBJ1-1	TRBV9	TGTGCCAGCAGCGTAGTGGGGGGTTCTGAAGCTTTCTTT	CASSVVGGSEAFF
-	-	TRBJ2-1	TRBV6-5	TGTGCCAGCAGTTTCGTTAGTAGCGGCCCCTACAATGAGCAGTTCTTC	CASSFVSSGPYNEQFF
-	-	TRBJ1-1	TRBV28	TGTGCCAGCAGTTTACACCACAGGACCTTTGAAGCTTTCTTT	CASSLHHRTFEAFF
TRBD2	few	TRBJ2-7	TRBV5-5	TGTGCCAGCAGCTGGGGTAGAGGGGAGGGGTCCTACGAGCAGTACTTC	CASSWGRGEGSYEQYF
-	-	TRBJ2-3	TRBV4-3	TGCGCCAGCAGCCAAGATCGGGCTGGAGGGGCAGATACGCAGTATTTT	CASSQDRAGGADTQYF
-	-	TRBJ1-4	TRBV29-1	TGCAGCGTTGAAGGGGGCGCTTCCGAAAAACTGTTTTTT	CSVEGGASEKLFF
-	-	TRBJ2-7	TRBV18	TGTGCCAGCTCCCTGGATACGGGTTCCTACGAGCAGTACTTC	CASSLDTGSYEQYF
-	once	TRBJ1-2	TRBV7-2	TGTGCCAGCAGCTTACGGGTAGCTAACTATGGCTACACCTTC	CASSLRVANYGYTF
-	-	TRBJ1-1	TRBV7-9	TGTGCCAGCAGCCGCCGGGCGGGGGCAGATCGGAGGACTGAAGCTTTCTTT	CASSRRAGADRRTEAFF
TRBD1	-	TRBJ2-3	TRBV4-3	TGCGCCAGCAGCCCTCAAGACAGGGGGACTAGCACAGATACGCAGTATTTT	CASSPQDRGTSTDTQYF
-	-	TRBJ1-5	TRBV19	TGTGCCAGCCAATGGGAGGGTAGGAGCAATCAGCCCCAGCATTTT	CASQWEGRSNQPQHF
TRBD1	-	TRBJ1-1	TRBV6-5	TGTGCCAGCAGCCCCCGACAGGGAAATACTGAAGCTTTCTTT	CASSPRQGNTEAFF
TRBD1	few	TRBJ2-2	TRBV28	TGTGCCAGCAGGTCCGGGGGACAGGGCACCGGGGAGCTGTTTTTT	CASRSGGQGTGELFF
-	few	TRBJ2-1	TRBV28	TGTGCCAGCAGTTCACACAGGGTTCCGGACAATGAGCAGTTCTTC	CASSSHRVPDNEQFF
TRBD1	-	TRBJ2-2	TRBV4-1	TGCGCCAGCAGTCCCCCGGACAGGTACCCTACAAACACCGGGGAGCTGTTTTTT	CASSPPDRYPTNTGELFF
TRBD1	-	TRBJ2-7	TRBV7-2	TGTGCCAGCAGCCGTAGCCGGGACAGGGAAGACTTC	CASSRSRDREDF
-	-	TRBJ2-3	TRBV6-6	TGTGCCAGCAGTTACAGCGAGAGGGCGGATACGCAGTATTTT	CASSYSERADTQYF
-	-	TRBJ2-7	TRBV5-1	TGCGCCAGCAGCCTACCCCAAGGGGTCGGCGAGCAGTACTTC	CASSLPQGVGEQYF
TRBD2	-	TRBJ2-1	TRBV9	TGTGCCAGCAGCGTCCGAACGGGAGGTGAGCAGTTCTTC	CASSVRTGGEQFF
-	-	TRBJ2-7	TRBV7-6	TGTGCCAGCAGCTTAGGAGGGTTGGGGTCCATCCAGGGGGAGCAGTACTTC	CASSLGGLGSIQGEQYF
TRBD1	-	TRBJ1-2	TRBV25-1	TGTGCCAGCAGTGGACCCGGGACAGGGGAAATTGGGTATGGCTACACCTTC	CASSGPGTGEIGYGYTF
-	once	TRBJ1-1	TRBV19	TGTGCCAGCCTCTCGGGGTTCTCAGCTTTCTTT	CASLSGFSAFF
TRBD2	-	TRBJ2-5	TRBV5-1	TGCGCCAGCAGCCCCATAGCGGGGTCCCCAGAGACCCAGTACTTC	CASSPIAGSPETQYF
-	-	TRBJ2-3	TRBV6-6	TGTGCCAGCAGCGCAACAGGGGATACGCAGTATTTT	CASSATGDTQYF
TRBD1	once	TRBJ2-7	TRBV18	TGTGCCAGCTCACCACCGGACAGGGCGTCCGGTGACGAGCAGTACTTC	CASSPPDRASGDEQYF
-	-	TRBJ1-1	TRBV29-1	TGCAGCGTCCCCAGTAACACGGGGGCTGAAGCTTTCTTT	CSVPSNTGAEAFF
TRBD2	-	TRBJ2-3	TRBV7-9	TGTGCCAGCAGCTTAGTAGCTAGCGGGGACACAGATACGCAGTATTTT	CASSLVASGDTDTQYF
-	-	TRBJ2-7	TRBV27	TGTGCCAGCAGTTTGGAAAGGGGGAAAGGTGCCTCCTACGAGCAGTACTTC	CASSLERGKGASYEQYF
TRBD1	-	TRBJ1-4	TRBV13	TGTGCCAGCAGCTTAGGGAACAGGGGGCGGACTAATGAAAAACTGTTTTTT	CASSLGNRGRTNEKLFF
TRBD2	-	TRBJ2-3	TRBV10-3	TGTGCCATCAGTGAACCGGCGGGGGCAGATACGCAGTATTTT	CAISEPAGADTQYF
-	once	TRBJ1-5	TRBV2	TGTGCCAGCAGTGAGGGGGGGCGCAATCAGCCCCAGCATTTT	CASSEGGRNQPQHF
-	few	TRBJ1-5	TRBV6-1	TGTGCCAGCACCGAGAGAAGCGGGGCGGCTCAGCCCCAGCATTTT	CASTERSGAAQPQHF
-	-	TRBJ2-2	TRBV7-3	TGTGCCAGCAGCCAGACCCCTCTGACTAGGGGGAGGGGTACTAACACCGGGGAGCTGTTTTTT	CASSQTPLTRGRGTNTGELFF
-	-	TRBJ2-5	TRBV6-6	TGTGCCAGCGACACGGGGGTCGGGGGGACCCAGTACTTC	CASDTGVGGTQYF
-	-	TRBJ1-4	TRBV30	TGTGCCTGGAGTGTACCACAGGGTATCCCAACTAATGAAAAACTGTTTTTT	CAWSVPQGIPTNEKLFF
-	few	TRBJ1-6	TRBV25-1	TGTGCCAGCAGTGAACGGTCTTCCTATAATTCACCCCTCCACTTT	CASSERSSYNSPLHF
-	few	TRBJ1-2	TRBV5-5	TGTGCCAGCAGCTTCCCGGGGGGGGATGGCTACACCTTC	CASSFPGGDGYTF
-	-	TRBJ1-1	TRBV2	TGTGCCAGCCTCCTGGAGGCGGACACTGAAGCTTTCTTT	CASLLEADTEAFF
-	-	TRBJ2-2	TRBV27	TGTGCCAGCAACGGCGGGGTAGGCACCGGGGAGCTGTTTTTT	CASNGGVGTGELFF
TRBD2	-	TRBJ2-3	TRBV28	TGTGCCAGCAGTCCCCACTCTAGCGGGAGAACAGATACGCAGTATTTT	CASSPHSSGRTDTQYF
-	-	TRBJ2-2	TRBV7-9	TGTGCCAGCAGCTTAGTCTTGGGCGTGGAGCTGTTTTTT	CASSLVLGVELFF
-	-	TRBJ1-2	TRBV30	TGTGCCTGGGGCGGGTCTGGGCCGGGTAACTATGGCTACACCTTC	CAWGGSGPGNYGYTF
TRBD1	-	TRBJ2-7	TRBV7-7	TGTGCTAGCAGTCCCGGGACAGGCGCCTACGAGCAGTACTTC	CASSPGTGAYEQYF
TRBD2	-	TRBJ2-3	TRBV4-3	TGCGCCAGCAGACAAAGCGGGACTAGCCGCACAGATACGCAGTATTTT	CASRQSGTSRTDTQYF
-	-	TRBJ1-5	TRBV4-3	TGCGCCAGCAGCCAAGATATTGGGGGGCAGCCCCAGCATTTT	CASSQDIGGQPQHF
TRBD2	-	TRBJ2-3	TRBV2	TGTGCCAGCAGTGATTTAGCGGGAGGCACAGATACGCAGTATTTT	CASSDLAGGTDTQYF
-	-	TRBJ1-4	TRBV7-9	TGTGCCAGCAGCTTAGTGGGAGCAACTAATGAAAAACTGTTTTTT	CASSLVGATNEKLFF
-	once	TRBJ1-1	TRBV6-6	TGTGCCAGCAGAATAACAGAGGGCGACACTGAAGCTTTCTTT	CASRITEGDTEAFF
TRBD1	-	TRBJ2-3	TRBV6-5	TGTGCCAGCAGGGGACAGGGGGCAGATACGCAGTATTTT	CASRGQGADTQYF
-	-	TRBJ2-3	TRBV7-9	TGTGCCAGCAGCTTAGTATCGGCAGATACGCAGTATTTT	CASSLVSADTQYF